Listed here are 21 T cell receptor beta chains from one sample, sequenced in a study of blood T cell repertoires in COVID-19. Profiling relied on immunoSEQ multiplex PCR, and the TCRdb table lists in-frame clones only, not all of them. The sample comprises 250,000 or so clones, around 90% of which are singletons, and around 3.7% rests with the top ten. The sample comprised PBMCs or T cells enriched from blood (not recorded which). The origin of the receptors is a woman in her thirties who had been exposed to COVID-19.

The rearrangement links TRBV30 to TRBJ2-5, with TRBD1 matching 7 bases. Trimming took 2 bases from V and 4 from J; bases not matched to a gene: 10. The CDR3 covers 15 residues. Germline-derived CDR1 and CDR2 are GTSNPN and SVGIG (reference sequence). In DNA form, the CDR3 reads TGTGCCTGGAGTTTTGGACAGGTCGAATTAGAGACCCAGTACTTC. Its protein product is CAWSFGQVELETQYF.

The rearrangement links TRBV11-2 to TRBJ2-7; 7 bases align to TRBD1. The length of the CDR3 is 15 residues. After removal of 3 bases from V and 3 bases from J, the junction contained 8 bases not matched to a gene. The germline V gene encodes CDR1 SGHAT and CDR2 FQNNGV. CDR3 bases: TGTGCCAGCAGCTTGGGCCCGGGACAGAGCTACGAGCAGTACTTC. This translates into CASSLGPGQSYEQYF.

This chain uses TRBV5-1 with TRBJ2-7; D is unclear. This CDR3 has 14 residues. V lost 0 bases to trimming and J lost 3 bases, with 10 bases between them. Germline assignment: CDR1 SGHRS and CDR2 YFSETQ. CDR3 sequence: CASSLAQRNYEQYF. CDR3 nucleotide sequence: TGCGCCAGCAGCTTGGCTCAGAGGAACTACGAGCAGTACTTC.

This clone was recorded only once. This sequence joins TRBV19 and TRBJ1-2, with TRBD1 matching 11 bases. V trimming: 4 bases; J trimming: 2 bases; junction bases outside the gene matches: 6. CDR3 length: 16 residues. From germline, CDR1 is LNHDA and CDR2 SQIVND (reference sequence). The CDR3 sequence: CASSTRTGGENYGYTF. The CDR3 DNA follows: TGTGCCAGTAGTACCCGGACAGGGGGCGAGAACTATGGCTACACCTTC. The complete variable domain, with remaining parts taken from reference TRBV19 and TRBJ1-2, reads DGGITQSPKYLFRKEGQNVTLSCEQNLNHDAMYWYRQDPGQGLRLIYYSQIVNDFQKGDIAEGYSVSREKKESFPLTVTSAQKNPTAFYLCASSTRTGGENYGYTFGSGTRLTVV.

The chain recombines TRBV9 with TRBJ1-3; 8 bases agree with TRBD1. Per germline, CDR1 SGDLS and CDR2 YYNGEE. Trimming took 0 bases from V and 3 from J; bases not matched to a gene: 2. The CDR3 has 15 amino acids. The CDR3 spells CASSVAGGFGNTIYF. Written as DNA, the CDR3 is TGTGCCAGCAGCGTAGCAGGGGGCTTTGGAAACACCATATATTTT.

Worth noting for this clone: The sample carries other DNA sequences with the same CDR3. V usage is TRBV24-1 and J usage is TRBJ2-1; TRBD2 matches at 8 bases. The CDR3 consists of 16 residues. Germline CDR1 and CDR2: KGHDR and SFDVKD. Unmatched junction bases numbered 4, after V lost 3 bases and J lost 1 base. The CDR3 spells CATSDPTSGSYNEQFF. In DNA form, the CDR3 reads TGTGCCACCAGTGATCCCACTAGCGGTTCCTACAATGAGCAGTTCTTC.

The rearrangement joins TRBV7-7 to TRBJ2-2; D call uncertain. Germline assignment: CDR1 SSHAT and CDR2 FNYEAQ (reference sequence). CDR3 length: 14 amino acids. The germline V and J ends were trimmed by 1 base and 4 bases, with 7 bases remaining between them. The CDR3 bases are TGTGCCAGCAGCTTAGACGTCAGCACCGGGGAGCTGTTTTTT. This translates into CASSLDVSTGELFF.

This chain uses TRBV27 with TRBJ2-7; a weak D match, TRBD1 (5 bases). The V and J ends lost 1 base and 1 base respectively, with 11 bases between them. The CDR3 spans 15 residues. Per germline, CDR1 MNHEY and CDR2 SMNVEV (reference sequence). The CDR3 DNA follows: TGTGCCAGCAGTTTATATGGGCAGGGATCCTACGAGCAGTACTTC. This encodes CASSLYGQGSYEQYF.

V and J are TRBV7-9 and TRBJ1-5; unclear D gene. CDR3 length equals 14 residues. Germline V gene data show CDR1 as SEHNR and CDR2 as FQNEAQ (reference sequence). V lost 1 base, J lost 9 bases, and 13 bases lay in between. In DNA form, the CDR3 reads TGTGCCAGCAGCTTAGATCGGCGGGAGGGGCCCCAGCATTTT. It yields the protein CASSLDRREGPQHF.

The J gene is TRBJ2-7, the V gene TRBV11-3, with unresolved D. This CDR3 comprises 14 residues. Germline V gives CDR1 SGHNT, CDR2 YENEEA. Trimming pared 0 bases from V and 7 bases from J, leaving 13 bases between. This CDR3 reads CASSLDQRAREQYF. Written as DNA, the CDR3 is TGTGCCAGCAGCTTAGATCAACGAGCGCGGGAGCAGTACTTC.

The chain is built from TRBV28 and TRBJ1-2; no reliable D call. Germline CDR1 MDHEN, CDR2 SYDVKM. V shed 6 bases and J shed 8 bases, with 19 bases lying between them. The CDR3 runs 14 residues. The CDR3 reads CASSNSSHSRGYTF. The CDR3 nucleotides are TGTGCCAGCAGCAACTCGAGCCACAGCAGGGGCTACACCTTC.

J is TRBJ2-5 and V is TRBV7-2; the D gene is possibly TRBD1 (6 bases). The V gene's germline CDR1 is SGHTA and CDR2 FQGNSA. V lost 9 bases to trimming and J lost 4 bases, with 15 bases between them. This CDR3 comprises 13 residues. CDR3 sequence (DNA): TGTGCCAGTAGGGTGGGGGCTGGAGAGACCCAGTACTTC. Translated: CASRVGAGETQYF.

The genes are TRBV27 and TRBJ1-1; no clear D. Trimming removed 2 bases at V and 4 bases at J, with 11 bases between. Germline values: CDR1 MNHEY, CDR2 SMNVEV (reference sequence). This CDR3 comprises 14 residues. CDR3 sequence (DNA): TGTGCCAGCAGTTTAGGATACCGGGGCACTGAAGCTTTCTTT. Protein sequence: CASSLGYRGTEAFF.

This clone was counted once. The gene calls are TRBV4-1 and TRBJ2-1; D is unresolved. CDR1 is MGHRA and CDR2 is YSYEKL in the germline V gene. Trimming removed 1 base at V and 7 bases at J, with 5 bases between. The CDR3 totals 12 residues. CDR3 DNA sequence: TGCGCCAGCAGCCAAGGAGGTAATGAGCAGTTCTTC. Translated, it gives CASSQGGNEQFF.

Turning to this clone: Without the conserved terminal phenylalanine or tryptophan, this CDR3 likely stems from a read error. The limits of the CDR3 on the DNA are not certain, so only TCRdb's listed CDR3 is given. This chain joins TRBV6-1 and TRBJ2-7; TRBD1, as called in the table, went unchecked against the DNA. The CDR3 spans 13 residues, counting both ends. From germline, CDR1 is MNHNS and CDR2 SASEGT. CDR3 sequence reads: CASSENGRTGVLI.

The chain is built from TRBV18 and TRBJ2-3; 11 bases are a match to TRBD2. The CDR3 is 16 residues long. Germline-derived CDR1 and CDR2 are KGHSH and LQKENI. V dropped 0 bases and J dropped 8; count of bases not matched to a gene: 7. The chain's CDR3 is CASSPPSLAGGGTQYF. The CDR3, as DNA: TGTGCCAGCTCACCACCGAGCCTAGCGGGAGGCGGTACGCAGTATTTT.

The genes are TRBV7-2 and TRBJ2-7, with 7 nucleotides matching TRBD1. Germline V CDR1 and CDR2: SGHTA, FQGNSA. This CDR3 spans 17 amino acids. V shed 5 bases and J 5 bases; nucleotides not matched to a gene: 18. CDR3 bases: TGTGCCAGCAGCCCATTCCTAAGAGGGGGCGCAATGAACGAGCAGTACTTC. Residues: CASSPFLRGGAMNEQYF. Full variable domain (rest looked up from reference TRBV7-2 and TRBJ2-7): GAGVSQSPSNKVTEKGKDVELRCDPISGHTALYWYRQSLGQGLEFLIYFQGNSAPDKSGLPSDRFSAERTGGSVSTLTIQRTQQEDSAVYLCASSPFLRGGAMNEQYFGPGTRLTVT.

As DNA, the CDR3 is TGCGCCAGCAGCTTCGGTTGGCAGGGGGCCGCGATGAACACTGAAGCTTTCTTT. Translating it yields CASSFGWQGAAMNTEAFF. The chain employs TRBV5-1 and TRBJ1-1; 8 bases agree with TRBD1. V lost 2 bases, J lost 0 bases, and 12 bases stayed unmatched. The CDR3 loop spans 18 amino acids. CDR1 is SGHRS, CDR2 YFSETQ, per germline.

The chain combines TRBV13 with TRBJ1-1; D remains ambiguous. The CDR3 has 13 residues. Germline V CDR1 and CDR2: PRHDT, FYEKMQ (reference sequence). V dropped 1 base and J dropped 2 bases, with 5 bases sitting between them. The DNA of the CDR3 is TGTGCCAGCAGCTTAGCCGTTAACACTGAAGCTTTCTTT. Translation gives CASSLAVNTEAFF.

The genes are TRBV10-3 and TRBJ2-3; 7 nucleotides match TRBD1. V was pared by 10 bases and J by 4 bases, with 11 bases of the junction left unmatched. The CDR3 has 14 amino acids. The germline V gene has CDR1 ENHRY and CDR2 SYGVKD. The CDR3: CATIGDSGPDTQYF. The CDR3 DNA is TGTGCCACCATCGGGGACAGTGGCCCAGATACGCAGTATTTT.

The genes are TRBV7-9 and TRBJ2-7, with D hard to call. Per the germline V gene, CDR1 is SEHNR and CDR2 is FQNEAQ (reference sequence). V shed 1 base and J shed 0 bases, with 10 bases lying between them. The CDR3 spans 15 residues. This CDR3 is CASSLESVSSYEQYF. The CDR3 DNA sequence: TGTGCCAGCAGCTTAGAATCGGTTAGCTCCTACGAGCAGTACTTC.